The rows below give T cell receptor beta chains drawn from one sample of a study of cytomegalovirus exposure and HLA in healthy donors. The table came from immunoSEQ multiplex PCR; TCRdb's copy has only in-frame clones and leaves some out. The repertoire consists of a few hundred thousand clones, with 70% to 85% occurring once and the leading ten covering approximately 0.22%. Sequencing used PBMCs. The receptors originated from a girl aged 2 to 10 in good health and CMV-seronegative. Each CDR3 is given with its conserved first and last residue.

V,length,J,CDR3
TRBV7-8,13,TRBJ2-7,CASTPLYGYEQYF
TRBV6-5,15,TRBJ1-6,CASSYSFRGNSPLHF
TRBV5-1,15,TRBJ1-6,CASSLDGNSGSPLHF
TRBV7-9,14,TRBJ2-5,CASSLSTGWETQYF
TRBV7-9,12,TRBJ2-5,CASSPREETQYF
TRBV19,18,TRBJ2-1,CASSIGWRRSNSYNEQFF
TRBV2,15,TRBJ1-5,CASKFTGLSNQPQHF
TRBV5-4,13,TRBJ1-5,CASSFQGNQPQHF
TRBV2,14,TRBJ2-1,CASKVAGGYNEQFF
TRBV6-5,16,TRBJ1-2,CASSYPRQDPNYGYTF
TRBV29-1,13,TRBJ1-2,CSVIRGTNYGYTF
TRBV6-6,14,TRBJ2-3,CASSLAGVPDTQYF
TRBV2,15,TRBJ1-5,CASSELRGPNQPQHF
TRBV5-4,17,TRBJ2-1,CASSDIDQRSSYNEQFF
TRBV29-1,12,TRBJ2-3,CSVGPSTDTQYF
TRBV5-5,17,TRBJ1-2,CASSLVVHLVEVSGYTF
TRBV11-2,18,TRBJ2-3,CASSLETGAIKITDTQYF
TRBV19,14,TRBJ1-2,CASSIGFRDYGYTF
TRBV5-6,15,TRBJ1-2,CASSSIGGANYGYTF
TRBV5-1,13,TRBJ2-7,CASSSLGPREQYF
TRBV5-4,15,TRBJ2-7,CASSLFGGAGYEQYF
TRBV15,19,TRBJ1-4,CATSREDSSVGATNEKLFF
TRBV9,16,TRBJ1-1,CASSAGQGAGDTEAFF
TRBV6-5,15,TRBJ2-7,CASRQDGGIPYEQYF
TRBV30,14,TRBJ2-1,CASDFPFSYNEQFF
TRBV5-6,12,TRBJ1-6,CASSWGGRDLHF
TRBV27,15,TRBJ1-2,CASSLSSGTGYGYTF
TRBV6-5,13,TRBJ2-7,CASSEGRGSMQYF
TRBV10-3,12,TRBJ2-1,CAISDSHNEQFF
TRBV2,17,TRBJ2-3,CASSESLAGYSTDTQYF
TRBV18,16,TRBJ1-1,CASSLRVGAGNTEAFF
TRBV10-1,15,TRBJ2-1,CASSDLPSVRNEQFF
TRBV19,19,TRBJ2-6,CASTWEGDRRLSGANVLTF
TRBV2,13,TRBJ1-5,CASSVGGGQPQHF
TRBV18,11,TRBJ2-5,CASSPEQTQYF
TRBV30,16,TRBJ2-6,CAWSATGGMRANVLTF
TRBV5-1,15,TRBJ1-4,CASSRGSATNEKLFF
TRBV2,15,TRBJ1-1,CASRRGQGRGTEAFF
TRBV19,16,TRBJ2-1,CASSTQSGGYYNEQFF
TRBV27,14,TRBJ2-1,CASSFTLRANEQFF
TRBV15,16,TRBJ2-5,CATSRGASGHQETQYF
TRBV6-1,16,TRBJ2-5,CASSEAPWEAAETQYF
TRBV2,13,TRBJ1-2,CASSERDIYGYTF
TRBV19,16,TRBJ2-1,CASSIAGEGTYNEQFF
TRBV4-1,13,TRBJ1-4,CASSQLRQEKLFF
TRBV2,13,TRBJ1-2,CAGQGGRDYGYTF
TRBV9,14,TRBJ2-1,CASSVGLADNEQFF
TRBV27,16,TRBJ2-7,CASSLMGLAGATEQYF
TRBV7-9,14,TRBJ1-1,CASSLGVGGTEAFF
TRBV2,13,TRBJ1-1,CASSDWGPTEAFF
TRBV4-1,14,TRBJ2-5,CASSQVFAEETQYF